Presented here are 26 T cell receptor beta chains from one specimen sequenced in a study of CD8 T cells in Susac syndrome. cDNA came from roughly 0.47 to 1 ug RNA primed by random hexamers. One entry per CDR3 protein, called by TCRdb with MiXCR from the immunoSEQ multiplex PCR reads. The sample records 150,000 or so distinct CDR3 sequences, more than 85% being singletons. The specimen sequenced was CD4+ T cells from PBMCs. All receptors derive from a human donor with Susac syndrome.

The V call is TRBV28, the J call TRBJ1-5; weak D call: TRBD1 (6 bases). The CDR3 runs to 15 residues. Germline lookup yields CDR1 MDHEN and CDR2 SYDVKM. The V gene lost 4 bases and the J gene lost 3 bases, with 13 bases spanning the gap. CDR3 coding DNA: TGTGCCAGCAGTTCCATACAGGGTCTCAATCAGCCCCAGCATTTT. It yields the protein CASSSIQGLNQPQHF.

J is TRBJ2-1 and V is TRBV20-1; TRBD1 might be the D (6 bases). CDR3 length: 14 amino acids. Trimming took off 3 bases at V and 3 bases at J, with 12 bases between the two ends. Germline CDR1 DFQATT, CDR2 SNEGSKA (reference sequence). As DNA, the CDR3 is TGCAGTGCTAGTTTACAGGGAATCTACAATGAGCAGTTCTTC. This gives the protein CSASLQGIYNEQFF.

The V call is TRBV7-9, the J call TRBJ2-1; TRBD2 aligns across 7 bases. Germline CDR1 reads SEHNR; CDR2 reads FQNEAQ (reference sequence). J lost 7 bases, V lost 3 bases, and 6 bases had no gene match. The CDR3 totals 14 residues. Written as DNA, the CDR3 is TGTGCCAGCAGCTTGAGGGAGGGCCCGAATGAGCAGTTCTTC. It specifies CASSLREGPNEQFF.

The chain carries TRBV5-1 and TRBJ1-6, with 9 positions matching TRBD1. The length of the CDR3 is 15 residues. Germline V gene sequence: CDR1 SGHRS, CDR2 YFSETQ. The V and J ends lost 4 bases and 7 bases, in that order; junction bases with no gene match: 6. The CDR3 nucleotides are TGCGCCAGCAGCGCCGGACAGGGGAGGAATTCACCCCTCCACTTT. This gives the protein CASSAGQGRNSPLHF.

V is TRBV4-3 and J is TRBJ2-1; 7 nucleotides match TRBD2. This CDR3 is built from 14 residues. Per germline, CDR1 LGHNA and CDR2 YSLEER. Losses at the gene ends were 1 base for V and 10 bases for J; bases not matched to a gene: 7. The CDR3 DNA reads TGCGCCAGCAGCCAAGTGGGCGGGAGCGGGGAGCAGTTCTTC. Translation: CASSQVGGSGEQFF.

V gene TRBV5-1 combines with J gene TRBJ2-1; D could derive from TRBD1 or TRBD2 (5 bases each). The germline CDR1 and CDR2 sequences are SGHRS and YFSETQ. The CDR3 covers 13 residues. Trimming left V 4 bases short and J 6 bases short, with 11 bases between. Here the CDR3 reads CASSPQGVNEQFF. The CDR3 bases are TGCGCCAGCAGCCCCCAGGGAGTCAATGAGCAGTTCTTC.

V usage is TRBV20-1 and J usage is TRBJ1-2; D is possibly TRBD1 (5 bases). This CDR3 has 14 amino acids. CDR1 and CDR2 from the germline V gene are DFQATT and SNEGSKA (reference sequence). Deletions cut 1 base from V and 6 bases from J, with 15 bases between. The CDR3 bases are TGCAGTGCTAGAGTTCGGGAGACCAGGGATGGCTACACCTTC. It encodes CSARVRETRDGYTF.

This clonotype was seen just once. This chain links TRBV15 with TRBJ2-3; 8 bases fit TRBD2. V was clipped by 0 bases and J by 0 bases; unmatched bases: 8. In germline, CDR1 is LNHNV, CDR2 YYDKDF (reference sequence). The CDR3 contains 18 residues. In DNA form, the CDR3 reads TGTGCCACCAGCAGAGATACTCGGCGGGGGGCTAGCACAGATACGCAGTATTTT. This codes for CATSRDTRRGASTDTQYF.

The rearrangement joins TRBV30 to TRBJ2-2; possible D gene TRBD1, 6 bases. Trimming cost V 5 bases and J 0 bases, with 7 bases left between them. The germline CDR1 and CDR2 sequences are GTSNPN and SVGIG (reference sequence). The CDR3 contains 13 residues. The CDR3 loop reads CAWGQSNTGELFF. As DNA, the CDR3 is TGTGCCTGGGGACAGTCGAACACCGGGGAGCTGTTTTTT.

This rearrangement joins TRBV6-5 to TRBJ1-2, with TRBD1 matching 7 bases. This CDR3 spans 13 amino acids. V shed 7 bases, J shed 5 bases, and the junction held 7 bases outside the gene matches. CDR1 and CDR2 from the germline V gene are MNHEY and SVGAGI. The CDR3 spells CASNGGGLYGYTF. DNA for the CDR3: TGTGCCAGCAACGGAGGGGGCTTATATGGCTACACCTTC.

This clonotype was detected a few times. The chain employs TRBV2 and TRBJ2-5; D is tentatively TRBD1 or TRBD2 (6 bases each). Germline loops: CDR1 SNHLY, CDR2 FYNNEI. The V and J ends lost 4 bases and 5 bases respectively, with 14 bases between them. This CDR3 is 14 amino acids long. This chain's CDR3 is CASSVRRGAETQYF. The CDR3 nucleotides read TGTGCCAGCAGTGTGAGAAGGGGGGCGGAGACCCAGTACTTC.

The V call is TRBV9, the J call TRBJ1-4; the D is unclear. CDR3 length equals 14 residues. V was shortened by 0 bases and J by 0 bases, with 3 bases between the two germline ends. The germline CDR1 and CDR2 sequences are SGDLS and YYNGEE. CDR3 protein: CASSVGATNEKLFF. CDR3 DNA sequence: TGTGCCAGCAGCGTAGGTGCAACTAATGAAAAACTGTTTTTT.

The chain recombines TRBV15 with TRBJ1-2; 8 nucleotides align to TRBD1. The CDR3 has 14 amino acids. Trimming removed 0 bases from V and 7 bases from J; junction bases left unmatched: 4. The V gene's germline CDR1 is LNHNV and CDR2 YYDKDF (reference sequence). The CDR3 DNA reads TGTGCCACCAGCAGAGATCGGACAGGGACTGGCTACACCTTC. The encoded protein is CATSRDRTGTGYTF.

The V call is TRBV12-3 or TRBV12-4, the J call TRBJ2-1; 12 bases agree with TRBD2. This CDR3 has 16 residues. The ends lost 2 bases at V and 9 bases at J; junction bases unmatched: 8. CDR3 protein: CASSLLAGGPRGEQFF. CDR3 nucleotides: TGTGCCAGCAGTTTACTAGCGGGAGGGCCGAGGGGTGAGCAGTTCTTC.

The gene calls are TRBV20-1 and TRBJ1-5; D perhaps matches TRBD1 (5 bases). This CDR3 has 15 amino acids. Germline V CDR1 and CDR2: DFQATT, SNEGSKA (reference sequence). The V end was cut by 3 bases, the J end by 1 base, with 13 bases between. CDR3 sequence: CSARGGLWSNQPQHF. The CDR3 nucleotides read TGCAGTGCTAGGGGGGGACTGTGGAGCAATCAGCCCCAGCATTTT.

The rearrangement links TRBV28 to TRBJ2-3; D call uncertain. Trimming pared 6 bases from V and 3 bases from J, leaving 10 bases between. The CDR3 runs to 13 residues. The germline V gene encodes CDR1 MDHEN and CDR2 SYDVKM. In nucleotides, the CDR3 is TGTGCCAGCAGCCGCCGGCGAACAGATACGCAGTATTTT. This gives the protein CASSRRRTDTQYF.

The chain employs TRBV30 and TRBJ2-1; D remains ambiguous. V dropped 0 bases and J dropped 9 bases, with 6 bases sitting between them. Germline CDR1 reads GTSNPN; CDR2 reads SVGIG (reference sequence). This CDR3 has 11 amino acids. CDR3 residues: CAWSVTGEQFF. CDR3 coding DNA: TGTGCCTGGAGTGTAACCGGTGAGCAGTTCTTC.

This chain connects TRBV2 to TRBJ2-7; TRBD2 matches at 7 bases. There are 13 residues in the CDR3. Germline CDR1 and CDR2: SNHLY and FYNNEI. The V segment lost 5 bases and the J segment 6 bases; nucleotides outside the gene matches: 7. The CDR3 nucleotides are TGTGCCAGCAGTTCGGAAAGCGGGATCGAGCAGTACTTC. It specifies CASSSESGIEQYF.

CDR3 sequence: CAWSVLLGRARGYTF. The CDR3 nucleotides read TGTGCCTGGAGTGTACTCCTCGGCAGGGCTAGAGGCTACACCTTC. This chain links TRBV30 with TRBJ1-2, with a possible D match to TRBD1 (5 bases). Trimming pared 0 bases from V and 8 bases from J, leaving 19 bases between. Germline loops: CDR1 GTSNPN, CDR2 SVGIG (reference sequence). The CDR3 contains 15 residues. The whole variable domain, remainder taken from reference TRBV30 and TRBJ1-2, is SQTIHQWPATLVQPVGSPLSLECTVEGTSNPNLYWYRQAAGRGLQLLFYSVGIGQISSEVPQNLSASRPQDRQFILSSKKLLLSDSGFYLCAWSVLLGRARGYTFGSGTRLTVV.

V is TRBV20-1 and J is TRBJ1-1; 8 nucleotides agree with TRBD1. CDR1 and CDR2 from the germline V gene are DFQATT and SNEGSKA (reference sequence). CDR3 length: 14 residues. J was trimmed by 1 base and V by 3 bases; bases with no gene match: 4. This CDR3 is CSASPTGGNTEAFF. Here the CDR3 DNA reads TGCAGTGCTAGCCCTACAGGGGGGAACACTGAAGCTTTCTTT.

CDR3: CSASALRETQYF. Here the CDR3 DNA reads TGCAGTGCTAGTGCCCTCCGGGAGACCCAGTACTTC. The rearrangement joins TRBV20-1 to TRBJ2-5; D gene ambiguous. With 3 bases removed from V and 5 bases from J, the gap between germline ends came to 10 bases. Germline V CDR1 and CDR2: DFQATT, SNEGSKA (reference sequence). CDR3 length: 12 residues.

The chain is built from TRBV19 and TRBJ1-1; D gene ambiguous. The CDR3 length is 15 residues. V was pared by 1 base and J by 3 bases, with 12 bases between. Germline values: CDR1 LNHDA, CDR2 SQIVND (reference sequence). The CDR3 sequence is CASSIADGRYTEAFF. DNA of the CDR3: TGTGCCAGTAGTATAGCGGACGGACGATACACTGAAGCTTTCTTT.

The rearrangement joins TRBV28 to TRBJ1-1, with D hard to call. The V gene lost 1 base and the J gene lost 7 bases, with 7 bases spanning the gap. This CDR3 region has 12 residues. Germline CDR1 reads MDHEN; CDR2 reads SYDVKM. The CDR3 is CASSLLGYEAFF. In nucleotides, the CDR3 is TGTGCCAGCAGTTTATTAGGTTATGAAGCTTTCTTT.

V is TRBV23-1 and J is TRBJ1-1; 7 bases are shared with TRBD1. TRBV23-1 is sorted into the ORF group, with uncertain function. Trimming cost V 11 bases and J 3 bases; bases outside gene matches: 24. The CDR3 extends over 18 amino acids. CDR3 amino acids: CASLLSDRDAFGDTEAFF. The CDR3 DNA reads TGCGCCTCCCTATTGAGCGACAGGGACGCGTTTGGGGACACTGAAGCTTTCTTT.

The rearrangement uses TRBV27 and TRBJ2-1, with 7 bases matching TRBD1. This CDR3 contains 15 residues. CDR1 MNHEY and CDR2 SMNVEV come from the germline V gene (reference sequence). V shed 6 bases, J shed 2 bases, and the junction held 7 bases outside the gene matches. CDR3 sequence: CASSRQGATYNEQFF. The CDR3 nucleotides read TGTGCCAGCAGCCGACAGGGAGCAACCTACAATGAGCAGTTCTTC.

The chain combines TRBV5-6 with TRBJ2-7; D call uncertain. The CDR3 has 14 residues. The germline V gene has CDR1 SGHDT and CDR2 YYEEEE. V gave up 0 bases and J gave up 3 bases, with 10 bases separating them. CDR3 nucleotides: TGTGCCAGCAGCTTGGTCGGGCAGCACTACGAGCAGTACTTC. Its translation: CASSLVGQHYEQYF.